The 14 T cell receptor beta chains listed next were all sequenced from one sample in a study of T cells after yellow fever vaccination. TCRdb reanalysed the 5' RACE reads using MiXCR and keeps one entry per CDR3 protein. The profile shows approximately 550,000 distinct CDR3 sequences, about 19% of them singletons. This specimen consisted of PBMCs, obtained 15 days after the yellow fever booster vaccination. These receptors all come from a man in his thirties or forties who received the YFV17D yellow fever vaccine.

This chain uses TRBV12-3 or TRBV12-4 with TRBJ2-7; D tentatively fits TRBD1 or TRBD2 (6 bases each). This CDR3 comprises 13 residues. Trimming shortened V by 3 bases and J by 6 bases, and 12 bases separated the two germline ends. CDR3: CASSFSRGAEQYF. The CDR3 coding sequence is TGTGCCAGCAGTTTTTCGAGGGGGGCCGAGCAGTACTTC.

The rearrangement uses TRBV19 and TRBJ2-2; 8 bases agree with TRBD2. CDR1 and CDR2 (germline): LNHDA, SQIVND (reference sequence). V was clipped by 6 bases and J by 10 bases; unmatched bases: 16. There are 16 residues in the CDR3. The CDR3 is CASRPDGRDGGEELFF. CDR3 DNA: TGTGCCAGTAGACCCGACGGACGAGACGGGGGGGAGGAGCTGTTTTTT.

The chain recombines TRBV5-1 with TRBJ2-1, with 9 bases identical to TRBD2. Germline V gene data show CDR1 as SGHRS and CDR2 as YFSETQ. The CDR3 has 18 residues. V dropped 2 bases and J dropped 0; count of bases not matched to a gene: 9. DNA for the CDR3: TGCGCCAGCAGCTTCGCCCTTTATAGCGGGAGCTCCTACAATGAGCAGTTCTTC. It codes for CASSFALYSGSSYNEQFF.

This clonotype has just a few counts. V is TRBV7-2 and J is TRBJ2-1; 9 nucleotides match TRBD2. CDR3 length equals 16 residues. V lost 2 bases and J lost 9; bases outside the gene matches: 11. In germline, CDR1 is SGHTA, CDR2 FQGNSA. CDR3 residues: CASSLYVAGALGEQFF. CDR3 bases: TGTGCCAGCAGCTTATATGTAGCGGGAGCACTCGGTGAGCAGTTCTTC.

The gene calls are TRBV30 and TRBJ2-7; 9 bases match TRBD2. Trimming at V came to 5 bases and at J to 6 bases, leaving 5 bases not matched to a gene. The CDR3 has 12 residues. Germline CDR1 is GTSNPN and CDR2 is SVGIG (reference sequence). The CDR3: CAWRREGSEQYF. The CDR3 DNA is TGTGCCTGGCGGCGGGAGGGCTCCGAGCAGTACTTC.

The J gene is TRBJ2-7, the V gene TRBV6-2 or TRBV6-3; D may correspond to TRBD1 or TRBD2 (5 bases each). Trimming pared 4 bases from V and 5 bases from J, leaving 15 bases between. The germline CDR1 and CDR2 sequences are MNHEY and SVGEGT. There are 14 residues in the CDR3. CDR3: CASSSRQRGDEQYF. CDR3 bases: TGTGCCAGCAGTTCACGACAGAGGGGCGACGAGCAGTACTTC.

The CDR3 here is CASSLTSLKNTGELFF. Written as DNA, the CDR3 is TGCGCCAGCAGCTTGACCAGTCTAAAGAACACCGGGGAGCTGTTTTTT. The V and J genes are TRBV5-1 and TRBJ2-2; D unclear. Germline CDR1 SGHRS, CDR2 YFSETQ. Trimming stripped 1 base from V and 1 base from J, with 11 bases between. CDR3 length: 16 residues. The full variable domain, its missing parts supplied by reference TRBV5-1 and TRBJ2-2, is KAGVTQTPRYLIKTRGQQVTLSCSPISGHRSVSWYQQTPGQGLQFLFEYFSETQRNKGNFPGRFSGRQFSNSRSEMNVSTLELGDSALYLCASSLTSLKNTGELFFGEGSRLTVL.

The J gene is TRBJ1-6, the V gene TRBV30; tentatively, D is TRBD1 (6 bases). CDR1 is GTSNPN, CDR2 SVGIG, per germline (reference sequence). V was clipped by 1 base and J by 12 bases, with 10 bases between them. The CDR3 extends over 12 amino acids. The CDR3 DNA is TGTGCCTGGAGTGACCCGACAGGACCCCTCCACTTT. Its translation is CAWSDPTGPLHF.

This clonotype was recorded a few times. The CDR3 nucleotides are TGTGCCACATATAGCGGGATAACGTACGAGCAGTACTTC. Translated: CATYSGITYEQYF. The rearrangement links TRBV28 to TRBJ2-7; 8 bases fit TRBD2. In germline, CDR1 is MDHEN, CDR2 SYDVKM. Trimming at V came to 10 bases and at J to 4 bases, leaving 9 bases not matched to a gene. The CDR3 runs 13 residues. The whole variable domain, filled in from reference TRBV28 and TRBJ2-7, reads DVKVTQSSRYLVKRTGEKVFLECVQDMDHENMFWYRQDPGLGLRLIYFSYDVKMKEKGDIPEGYSVSREKKERFSLILESASTNQTSMYLCATYSGITYEQYFGPGTRLTVT.

This clonotype was counted a few times. The chain carries TRBV21-1 and TRBJ2-7; the D call of TRBD1 is as the table states it, not checked on the DNA. TRBV21-1 is described as a pseudogene. The CDR3 sequence is 12 residues long. The CDR3 spells CASVTGTYEQYF. As DNA, the CDR3 is TGTGCCAGCGTGACAGGGACTTACGAGCAGTACTTC.

A few counts support this clonotype. The chain has TRBV7-9 and TRBJ2-4; 9 nucleotides line up with TRBD2. Germline values: CDR1 SEHNR, CDR2 FQNEAQ (reference sequence). Trimming removed 5 bases from V and 0 bases from J; junction bases left unmatched: 8. The CDR3 consists of 17 residues. The CDR3 bases are TGTGCCAGCAGCGAGCTGACTAGCGGACTAGCCAAAAACATTCAGTACTTC. Amino acids: CASSELTSGLAKNIQYF.

The V call is TRBV5-1, the J call TRBJ1-5; no clear D gene. The CDR3 length is 15 residues. V lost 0 bases to trimming and J lost 5 bases, with 12 bases between them. Looked up from germline, CDR1 is SGHRS and CDR2 is YFSETQ. CDR3 DNA sequence: TGCGCCAGCAGCTTGGAGAATAGGGTCGATCAGCCCCAGCATTTT. This gives the protein CASSLENRVDQPQHF.

The CDR3 sequence is CSVVTSGSSYEQYF. The DNA of the CDR3 is TGCAGCGTTGTGACTAGCGGTAGCTCCTACGAGCAGTACTTC. V and J are TRBV29-1 and TRBJ2-7; 9 bases agree with TRBD2. CDR1 is SQVTM and CDR2 is ANQGSEA in the germline V gene. The V segment lost 4 bases and the J segment 0 bases; nucleotides outside the gene matches: 4. The CDR3 has 14 residues.

Only a few counts were recorded for this clonotype. The chain has TRBV6-5 and TRBJ2-2; D remains unclear. The CDR3 consists of 11 residues. Per the germline V gene, CDR1 is MNHEY and CDR2 is SVGAGI. V lost 8 bases to trimming and J lost 7 bases, with 8 bases between them. The CDR3 protein is CASGPGGELFF. CDR3 sequence (DNA): TGTGCCAGCGGACCGGGCGGGGAGCTGTTTTTT.